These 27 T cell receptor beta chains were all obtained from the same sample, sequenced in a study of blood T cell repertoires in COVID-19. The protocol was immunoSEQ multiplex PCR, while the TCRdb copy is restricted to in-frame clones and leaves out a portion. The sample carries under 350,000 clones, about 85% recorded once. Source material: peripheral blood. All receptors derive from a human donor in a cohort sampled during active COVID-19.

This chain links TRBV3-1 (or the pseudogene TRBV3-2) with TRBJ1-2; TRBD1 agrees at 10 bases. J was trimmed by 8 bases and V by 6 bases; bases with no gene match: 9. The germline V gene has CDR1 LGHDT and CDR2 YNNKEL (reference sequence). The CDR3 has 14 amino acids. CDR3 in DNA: TGTGCCAGCAGGGGGACAGGGGCGGTGGAGGGCTACACCTTC. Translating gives CASRGTGAVEGYTF.

The CDR3 sequence is CATSTRLADTDTQYF. The DNA of the CDR3 is TGTGCCACCAGCACGAGACTAGCGGACACAGATACGCAGTATTTT. The V and J genes are TRBV15 and TRBJ2-3; TRBD2 aligns across 9 bases. V was pared by 4 bases and J by 2 bases, with 4 bases of the junction left unmatched. The germline gives CDR1 LNHNV, CDR2 YYDKDF (reference sequence). The CDR3 is made up of 15 amino acids.

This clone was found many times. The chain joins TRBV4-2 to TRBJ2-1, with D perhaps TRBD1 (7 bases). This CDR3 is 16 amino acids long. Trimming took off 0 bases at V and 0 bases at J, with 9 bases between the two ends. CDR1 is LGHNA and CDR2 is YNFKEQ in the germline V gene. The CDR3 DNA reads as TGTGCCAGCAGCCAAGAGCGGGACAGCTCCTACAATGAGCAGTTCTTC. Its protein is CASSQERDSSYNEQFF.

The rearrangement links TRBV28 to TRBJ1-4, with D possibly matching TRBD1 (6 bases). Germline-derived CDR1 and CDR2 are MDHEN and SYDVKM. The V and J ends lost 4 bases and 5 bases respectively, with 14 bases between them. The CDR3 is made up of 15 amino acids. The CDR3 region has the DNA TGTGCCAGCAGTTACCCAGGACAGAGAAATGAAAAACTGTTTTTT. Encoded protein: CASSYPGQRNEKLFF.

CDR3: CASSPRGRASGVLTF. CDR3 sequence (DNA): TGTGCCAGCAGCCCGAGAGGGAGGGCCTCGGGCGTCCTGACTTTC. The chain couples TRBV7-9 to TRBJ2-6, with 7 bases aligning to TRBD2. The CDR3 covers 15 residues. The ends lost 5 bases at V and 12 bases at J; junction bases unmatched: 13. Germline CDR1 reads SEHNR; CDR2 reads FQNEAQ (reference sequence). Together with reference TRBV7-9 and TRBJ2-6, the CDR3 gives the full variable domain: DTGVSQNPRHKITKRGQNVTFRCDPISEHNRLYWYRQTLGQGPEFLTYFQNEAQLEKSRLLSDRFSAERPKGSFSTLEIQRTEQGDSAMYLCASSPRGRASGVLTFGAGSRLTVL.

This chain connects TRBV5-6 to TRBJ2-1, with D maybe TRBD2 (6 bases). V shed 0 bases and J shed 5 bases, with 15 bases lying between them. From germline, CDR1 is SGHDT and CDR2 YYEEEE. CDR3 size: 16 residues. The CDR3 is CASSLVALASNNEQFF. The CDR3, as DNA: TGTGCCAGCAGCTTGGTAGCGCTAGCGTCTAACAATGAGCAGTTCTTC. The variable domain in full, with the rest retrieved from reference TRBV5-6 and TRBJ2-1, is DAGVTQSPTHLIKTRGQQVTLRCSPKSGHDTVSWYQQALGQGPQFIFQYYEEEERQRGNFPDRFSGHQFPNYSSELNVNALLLGDSALYLCASSLVALASNNEQFFGPGTRLTVL.

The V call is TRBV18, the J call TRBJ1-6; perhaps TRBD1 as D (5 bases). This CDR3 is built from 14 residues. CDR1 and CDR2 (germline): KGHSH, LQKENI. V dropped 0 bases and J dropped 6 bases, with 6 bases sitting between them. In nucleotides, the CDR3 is TGTGCCAGCTCACCACCGGGGGGTAATTCACCCCTCCACTTT. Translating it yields CASSPPGGNSPLHF.

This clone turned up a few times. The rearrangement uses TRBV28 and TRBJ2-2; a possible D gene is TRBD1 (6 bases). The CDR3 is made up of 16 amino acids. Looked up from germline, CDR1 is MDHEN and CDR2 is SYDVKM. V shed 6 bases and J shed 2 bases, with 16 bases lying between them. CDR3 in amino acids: CASRTWTDSNTGELFF. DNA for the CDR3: TGTGCCAGCAGGACATGGACAGACTCTAACACCGGGGAGCTGTTTTTT.

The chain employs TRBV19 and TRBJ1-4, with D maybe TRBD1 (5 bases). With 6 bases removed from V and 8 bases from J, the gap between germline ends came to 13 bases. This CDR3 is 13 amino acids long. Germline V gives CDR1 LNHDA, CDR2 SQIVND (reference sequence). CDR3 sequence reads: CASREIGVEKLFF. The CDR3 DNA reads TGTGCCAGTAGGGAAATAGGGGTCGAAAAACTGTTTTTT.

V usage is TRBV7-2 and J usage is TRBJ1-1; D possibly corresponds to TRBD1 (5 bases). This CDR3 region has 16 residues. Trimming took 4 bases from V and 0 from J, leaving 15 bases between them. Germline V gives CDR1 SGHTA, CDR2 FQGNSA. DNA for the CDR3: TGTGCCAGCAGCTCCCCGAGCGGGGGATTGAACACTGAAGCTTTCTTT. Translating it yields CASSSPSGGLNTEAFF.

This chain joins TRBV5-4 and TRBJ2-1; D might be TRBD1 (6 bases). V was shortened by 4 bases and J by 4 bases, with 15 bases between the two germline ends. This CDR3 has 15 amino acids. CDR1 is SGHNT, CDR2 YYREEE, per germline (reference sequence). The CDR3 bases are TGTGCCAGCAGCCCCTCGGGACAACCTTACAATGAGCAGTTCTTC. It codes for CASSPSGQPYNEQFF.

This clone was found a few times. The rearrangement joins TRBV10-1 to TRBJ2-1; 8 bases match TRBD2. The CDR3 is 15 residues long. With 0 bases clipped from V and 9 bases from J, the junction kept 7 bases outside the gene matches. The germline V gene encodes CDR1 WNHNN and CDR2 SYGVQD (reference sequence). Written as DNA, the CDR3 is TGCGCCAGCAGTGAGTCAGGACTAGCCCCGACTGAGCAGTTCTTC. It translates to CASSESGLAPTEQFF.

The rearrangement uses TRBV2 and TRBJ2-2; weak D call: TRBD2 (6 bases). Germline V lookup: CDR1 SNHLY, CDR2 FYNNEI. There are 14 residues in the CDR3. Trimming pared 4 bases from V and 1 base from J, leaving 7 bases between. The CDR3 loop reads CASSVGGNTGELFF. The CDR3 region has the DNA TGTGCCAGCAGTGTCGGGGGGAACACCGGGGAGCTGTTTTTT.

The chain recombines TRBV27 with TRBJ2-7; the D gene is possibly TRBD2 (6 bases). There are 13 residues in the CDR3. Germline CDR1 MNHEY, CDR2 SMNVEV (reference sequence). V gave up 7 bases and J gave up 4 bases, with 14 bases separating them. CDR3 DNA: TGTGCCAGCACCCCTGCCGGGGGATACGAGCAGTACTTC. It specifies CASTPAGGYEQYF.

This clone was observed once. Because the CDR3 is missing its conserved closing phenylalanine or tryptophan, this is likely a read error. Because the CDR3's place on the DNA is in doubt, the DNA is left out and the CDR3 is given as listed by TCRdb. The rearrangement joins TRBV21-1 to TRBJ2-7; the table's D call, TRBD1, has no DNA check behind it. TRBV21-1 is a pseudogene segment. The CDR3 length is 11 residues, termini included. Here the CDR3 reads CASSRRQDSTG.

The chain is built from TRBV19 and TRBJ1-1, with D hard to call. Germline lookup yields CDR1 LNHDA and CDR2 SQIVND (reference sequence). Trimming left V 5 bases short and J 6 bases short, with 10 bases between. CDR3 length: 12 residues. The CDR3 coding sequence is TGTGCCAGTAGTCCGCCCAACTCTGAAGCTTTCTTT. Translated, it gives CASSPPNSEAFF.

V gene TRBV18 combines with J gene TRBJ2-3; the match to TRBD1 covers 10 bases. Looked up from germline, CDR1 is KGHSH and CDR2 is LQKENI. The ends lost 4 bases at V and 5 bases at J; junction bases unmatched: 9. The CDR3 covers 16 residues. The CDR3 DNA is TGTGCCAGCTCACGGGACAGGGGATCGAGTCGAGATACGCAGTATTTT. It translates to CASSRDRGSSRDTQYF. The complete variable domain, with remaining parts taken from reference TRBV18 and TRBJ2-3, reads NAGVMQNPRHLVRRRGQEARLRCSPMKGHSHVYWYRQLPEEGLKFMVYLQKENIIDESGMPKERFSAEFPKEGPSILRIQQVVRGDSAAYFCASSRDRGSSRDTQYFGPGTRLTVL.

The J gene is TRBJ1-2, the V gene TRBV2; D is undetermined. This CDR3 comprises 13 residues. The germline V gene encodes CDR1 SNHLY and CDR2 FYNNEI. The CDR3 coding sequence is TGTGCTTCGGCAGGATGGCCTAACTATGGCTACACCTTC. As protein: CASAGWPNYGYTF.

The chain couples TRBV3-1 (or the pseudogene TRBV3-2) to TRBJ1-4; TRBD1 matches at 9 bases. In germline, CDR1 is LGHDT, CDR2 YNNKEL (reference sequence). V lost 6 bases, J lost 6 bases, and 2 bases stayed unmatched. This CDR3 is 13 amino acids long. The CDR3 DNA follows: TGTGCCAGCAGACAGGGGGCGGATGAAAAACTGTTTTTT. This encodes CASRQGADEKLFF.

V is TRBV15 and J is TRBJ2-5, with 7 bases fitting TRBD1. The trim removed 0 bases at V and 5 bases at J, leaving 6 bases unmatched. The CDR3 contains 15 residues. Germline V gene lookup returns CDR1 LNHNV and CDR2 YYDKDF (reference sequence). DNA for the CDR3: TGTGCCACCAGCAGAGATAATAGGGGGCGGGAGACCCAGTACTTC. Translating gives CATSRDNRGRETQYF. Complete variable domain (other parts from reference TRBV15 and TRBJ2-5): DAMVIQNPRYQVTQFGKPVTLSCSQTLNHNVMYWYQQKSSQAPKLLFHYYDKDFNNEADTPDNFQSRRPNTSFCFLDIRSPGLGDTAMYLCATSRDNRGRETQYFGPGTRLLVL.

The CDR3 protein is CASSFSGFHEQFF. CDR3 nucleotides: TGTGCCAGCAGCTTTTCAGGGTTCCATGAGCAGTTCTTC. The rearrangement joins TRBV11-3 to TRBJ2-1, with a possible D match to TRBD1 (5 bases). The CDR3 totals 13 residues. Germline loops: CDR1 SGHNT, CDR2 YENEEA. With 3 bases removed from V and 8 bases from J, the gap between germline ends came to 11 bases.

CDR3 region: CASSPNRNQPQHF. CDR3 coding DNA: TGTGCCAGCAGCCCAAACAGGAATCAGCCCCAGCATTTT. The gene calls are TRBV11-2 and TRBJ1-5, with TRBD1 as a possible D gene (5 bases). This CDR3 has 13 residues. From germline, CDR1 is SGHAT and CDR2 FQNNGV. Trimming shortened V by 5 bases and J by 4 bases, and 9 bases separated the two germline ends.

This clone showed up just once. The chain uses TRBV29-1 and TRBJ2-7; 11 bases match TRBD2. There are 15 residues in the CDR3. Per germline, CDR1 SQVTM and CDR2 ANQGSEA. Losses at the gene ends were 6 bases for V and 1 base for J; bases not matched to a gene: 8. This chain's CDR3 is CSVKTGTSGSYEQYF. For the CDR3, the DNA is TGCAGCGTCAAAACTGGGACTAGCGGATCCTACGAGCAGTACTTC.

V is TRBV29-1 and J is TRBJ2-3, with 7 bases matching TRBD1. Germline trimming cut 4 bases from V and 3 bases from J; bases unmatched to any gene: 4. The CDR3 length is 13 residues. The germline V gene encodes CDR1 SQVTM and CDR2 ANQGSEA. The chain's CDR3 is CSVGTGETDTQYF. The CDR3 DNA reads TGCAGCGTTGGTACAGGGGAAACAGATACGCAGTATTTT.

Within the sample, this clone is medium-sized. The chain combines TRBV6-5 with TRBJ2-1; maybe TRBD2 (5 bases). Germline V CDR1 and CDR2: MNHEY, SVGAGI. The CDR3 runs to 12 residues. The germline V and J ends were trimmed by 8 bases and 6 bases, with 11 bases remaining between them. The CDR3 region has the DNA TGTGCCAGCGAGGGCTGGGGCAATGAGCAGTTCTTC. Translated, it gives CASEGWGNEQFF.

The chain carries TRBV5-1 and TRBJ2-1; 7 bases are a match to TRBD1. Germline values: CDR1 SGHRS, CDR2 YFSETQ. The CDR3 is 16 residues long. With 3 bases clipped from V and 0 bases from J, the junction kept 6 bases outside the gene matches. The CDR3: CASSSSGDSSYNEQFF. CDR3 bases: TGCGCCAGCAGCTCCTCCGGGGACAGCTCCTACAATGAGCAGTTCTTC. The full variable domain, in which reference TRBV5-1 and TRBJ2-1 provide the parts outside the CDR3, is KAGVTQTPRYLIKTRGQQVTLSCSPISGHRSVSWYQQTPGQGLQFLFEYFSETQRNKGNFPGRFSGRQFSNSRSEMNVSTLELGDSALYLCASSSSGDSSYNEQFFGPGTRLTVL.

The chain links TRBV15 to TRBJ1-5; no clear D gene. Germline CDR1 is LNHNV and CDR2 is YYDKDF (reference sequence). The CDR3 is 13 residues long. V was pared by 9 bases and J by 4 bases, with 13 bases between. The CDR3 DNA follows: TGTGCCACTGGTGCGTCTTCGAATCAGCCCCAGCATTTT. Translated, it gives CATGASSNQPQHF.